The 17 T cell receptor beta chains presented below share a single source sample, sequenced in a study of T cells in Graves' hyperthyroidism and ophthalmopathy (dated by TCRdb to the late 2010s). Library preparation was by multiplex PCR. TCRdb shows the sequencer as Illumina HiSeq 2000. The TCR beta CDR3 regions were amplified from RNA transcripts. The TCR CDR3 was subjected to a first round of RT-PCR using the HTBI primer set and the Qiagen OneStep RT-PCR kit. The public reads were reanalyzed by TCRdb: fastp trimming at Q25, MiXCR alignment, in-frame beta chains only. Rows merge per CDR3 protein into single entries with the most common DNA and genes. This sample gives roughly 740,000 distinct CDR3 sequences in total; less than 20% of them show up just once. Clones ranked in the top ten supply approximately 8% of the sample. Sequenced: blood. The receptors shown here come from a man between 18 and 29 years old with Graves' hyperthyroidism.

This clonotype appeared many times. The chain has TRBV29-1 and TRBJ2-3; D is undetermined. Looked up from germline, CDR1 is SQVTM and CDR2 is ANQGSEA. V was cut by 0 bases and J by 0 bases, with 4 bases left in between. The CDR3 covers 13 residues. CDR3 sequence: CSVEEGSTDTQYF. DNA of the CDR3: TGCAGCGTTGAAGAAGGTAGCACAGATACGCAGTATTTT.

This clonotype was counted a few times. The chain links TRBV24-1 to TRBJ2-1; 14 bases line up with TRBD2. V was clipped by 3 bases and J by 2 bases; unmatched bases: 8. Germline CDR1 is KGHDR and CDR2 is SFDVKD. The CDR3 sequence is 19 residues long. CDR3 loop: CATSDPGTSGSGTYNEQFF. As DNA, the CDR3 is TGTGCCACCAGTGATCCCGGGACTAGCGGGAGTGGGACCTACAATGAGCAGTTCTTC.

This clonotype was recorded many times. The gene calls are TRBV20-1 and TRBJ2-1; 9 bases line up with TRBD2. The length of the CDR3 is 12 residues. The junction had 8 bases not matched to a gene; V was cut back by 7 bases and J by 10 bases. From germline, CDR1 is DFQATT and CDR2 SNEGSKA (reference sequence). In nucleotides, the CDR3 is TGCAGTGGTCGCGGGAGGGCCTGGGAGCAGTTCTTC. This encodes CSGRGRAWEQFF.

The V gene is TRBV29-1, the J gene TRBJ2-7; 10 bases map to TRBD1. The ends lost 5 bases at V and 1 base at J; junction bases unmatched: 5. Germline V gene sequence: CDR1 SQVTM, CDR2 ANQGSEA. The CDR3 loop spans 14 amino acids. The CDR3: CSVQGQGKSYEQYF. In DNA form, the CDR3 reads TGCAGCGTTCAGGGACAGGGGAAATCCTACGAGCAGTACTTC.

Worth noting for this clonotype: This may come from a read error, since a much larger clone is one base off. The chain recombines TRBV7-2 with TRBJ2-3, with 15 bases fitting TRBD2. Germline V lookup: CDR1 SGHTA, CDR2 FQGNSA. This CDR3 contains 19 residues. The CDR3 nucleotides read TGTGCCAGCAGACTAAGGGGGGGACTAGCGGGAGGAAGCACAGAAACGCAGTATTTT. It is translated as CASRLRGGLAGGSTETQYF.

This clonotype showed up many times. V is TRBV7-9 and J is TRBJ1-2, with unresolved D. Germline CDR1 reads SEHNR; CDR2 reads FQNEAQ (reference sequence). Trimming took 1 base from V and 1 from J, leaving 7 bases between them. This CDR3 comprises 14 residues. The CDR3 loop is CASSLGRNNYGYTF. The DNA for the CDR3 is TGTGCCAGCAGCTTAGGCCGAAATAACTATGGCTACACCTTC.

The chain uses TRBV24-1 and TRBJ1-6; D not certain. V was pared by 3 bases and J by 6 bases, with 2 bases between. Looked up from germline, CDR1 is KGHDR and CDR2 is SFDVKD. The CDR3 contains 12 residues. Here the CDR3 reads CATSDGNSPLHF. In DNA form, the CDR3 reads TGTGCCACCAGTGATGGTAATTCACCCCTCCACTTT.

The V gene is TRBV20-1, the J gene TRBJ2-7; D remains ambiguous. Trimming stripped 8 bases from V and 2 bases from J, with 16 bases between. The CDR3 has 13 amino acids. Germline CDR1 DFQATT, CDR2 SNEGSKA (reference sequence). CDR3: CSPHSWQTYEQYF. The CDR3 DNA sequence: TGCAGTCCCCACTCTTGGCAGACCTACGAGCAGTACTTC.

This chain joins TRBV3-1 and TRBJ2-7, with D maybe TRBD2 (5 bases). Looked up from germline, CDR1 is LGHDT and CDR2 is YNNKEL (reference sequence). The V gene lost 6 bases and the J gene lost 0 bases, with 12 bases spanning the gap. This CDR3 is 14 amino acids long. CDR3 amino acids: CASRFGRDSYEQYF. The CDR3 DNA sequence: TGTGCCAGCAGATTTGGACGGGACTCCTACGAGCAGTACTTC.

This clonotype occurred many times. The rearrangement joins TRBV28 to TRBJ2-1; TRBD1 aligns across 10 bases. Trimming cost V 8 bases and J 3 bases; bases outside gene matches: 7. The V gene's germline CDR1 is MDHEN and CDR2 SYDVKM. The CDR3 runs to 15 residues. CDR3 nucleotide sequence: TGTGCCAGCCGAACCGGGACAGGGGACTACAATGAGCAGTTCTTC. Protein sequence: CASRTGTGDYNEQFF.

The chain recombines TRBV7-9 with TRBJ1-2; D is unclear. The V gene lost 1 base and the J gene lost 3 bases, with 12 bases spanning the gap. The germline V gene has CDR1 SEHNR and CDR2 FQNEAQ (reference sequence). The CDR3 consists of 15 residues. This CDR3 is CASSLVLGHHYGYTF. DNA of the CDR3: TGTGCCAGCAGCTTAGTACTTGGCCACCACTATGGCTACACCTTC.

This clonotype was seen more than once but under ten times. The V gene is TRBV5-4, the J gene TRBJ2-3, with 7 bases lining up with TRBD2. V trimming: 4 bases; J trimming: 0 bases; junction bases outside the gene matches: 11. Germline values: CDR1 SGHNT, CDR2 YYREEE (reference sequence). The CDR3 consists of 17 residues. CDR3 sequence: CASSPYASGSSTDTQYF. For the CDR3, the DNA is TGTGCCAGCAGCCCCTACGCTAGCGGATCTAGCACAGATACGCAGTATTTT. Drawing the rest from reference TRBV5-4 and TRBJ2-3, the complete variable domain is ETGVTQSPTHLIKTRGQQVTLRCSSQSGHNTVSWYQQALGQGPQFIFQYYREEENGRGNFPPRFSGLQFPNYSSELNVNALELDDSALYLCASSPYASGSSTDTQYFGPGTRLTVL.

This clonotype appeared a few times. The chain is built from TRBV19 and TRBJ2-3; 7 bases agree with TRBD2. CDR1 is LNHDA, CDR2 SQIVND, per germline (reference sequence). This CDR3 region has 16 residues. Trimming cost V 6 bases and J 4 bases; bases outside gene matches: 13. The CDR3 loop reads CASRETSPKGADTQYF. CDR3 DNA sequence: TGTGCCAGTAGGGAGACTAGCCCAAAGGGAGCAGATACGCAGTATTTT. Filled out from reference TRBV19 and TRBJ2-3, the complete variable domain reads DGGITQSPKYLFRKEGQNVTLSCEQNLNHDAMYWYRQDPGQGLRLIYYSQIVNDFQKGDIAEGYSVSREKKESFPLTVTSAQKNPTAFYLCASRETSPKGADTQYFGPGTRLTVL.

The rearrangement joins TRBV12-3 or TRBV12-4 to TRBJ2-7; TRBD2 matches 16 bases. V lost 4 bases, J lost 3 bases, and 6 bases stayed unmatched. This CDR3 is 17 amino acids long. Written as DNA, the CDR3 is TGTGCCAGCAGTTCGGGGACTAGCGGGAGGGTGATCTACGAGCAGTACTTC. Translated, it gives CASSSGTSGRVIYEQYF.

This clonotype was seen a handful of times. V usage is TRBV19 and J usage is TRBJ1-2; D not certain. In germline, CDR1 is LNHDA, CDR2 SQIVND (reference sequence). Trimming pared 5 bases from V and 3 bases from J, leaving 10 bases between. The length of the CDR3 is 13 residues. The CDR3 coding sequence is TGTGCCAGTAGTCCGGGCCAACACTATGGCTACACCTTC. As protein: CASSPGQHYGYTF. Complete variable domain (other parts from reference TRBV19 and TRBJ1-2): DGGITQSPKYLFRKEGQNVTLSCEQNLNHDAMYWYRQDPGQGLRLIYYSQIVNDFQKGDIAEGYSVSREKKESFPLTVTSAQKNPTAFYLCASSPGQHYGYTFGSGTRLTVV.

This clonotype was seen more than once but under ten times. The rearrangement links TRBV4-3 to TRBJ2-7, with 8 nucleotides matching TRBD1. CDR1 LGHNA and CDR2 YSLEER come from the germline V gene. There are 15 residues in the CDR3. Trimming at V came to 6 bases and at J to 1 base, leaving 8 bases not matched to a gene. The CDR3 DNA reads as TGCGCCAGCAGTAGTGACAGGGGCCAATCCTACGAGCAGTACTTC. Protein product: CASSSDRGQSYEQYF.

The chain joins TRBV7-2 to TRBJ2-7, with 7 bases lining up with TRBD2. The ends lost 0 bases at V and 9 bases at J; junction bases unmatched: 5. CDR1 and CDR2 from the germline V gene are SGHTA and FQGNSA. The CDR3 is 13 amino acids. The CDR3 DNA reads as TGTGCCAGCAGCTTAGCGGGGGGGACGTGGCAGTACTTC. This encodes CASSLAGGTWQYF.